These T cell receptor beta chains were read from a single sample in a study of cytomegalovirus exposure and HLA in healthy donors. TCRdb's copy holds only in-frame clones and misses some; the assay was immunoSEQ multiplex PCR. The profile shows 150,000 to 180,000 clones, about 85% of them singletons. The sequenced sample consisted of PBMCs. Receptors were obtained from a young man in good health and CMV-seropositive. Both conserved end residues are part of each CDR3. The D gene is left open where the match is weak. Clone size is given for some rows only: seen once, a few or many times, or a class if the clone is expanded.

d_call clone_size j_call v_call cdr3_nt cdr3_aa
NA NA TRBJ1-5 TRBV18 TGTGCCAGCTCACCACCGTCAGGGTCGAGTTCACAGCCCCAGCATTTT CASSPPSGSSSQPQHF
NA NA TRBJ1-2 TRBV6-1 TGTGCCAGCAGTGAAATCGGGGAGGGATTTGGCTACACCTTC CASSEIGEGFGYTF
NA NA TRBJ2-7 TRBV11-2 TGTGCCAGCAGCCCTCATCCCGGGACATTTTACGAGCAGTACTTC CASSPHPGTFYEQYF
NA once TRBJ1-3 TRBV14 TGTGCCAGCAGCCAGTCAAGGGGCGCTGGAAACACCATATATTTT CASSQSRGAGNTIYF
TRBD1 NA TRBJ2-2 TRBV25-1 TGTGCCAGCAAGAACAGGGGGAGCTCGAACACCGGGGAGCTGTTTTTT CASKNRGSSNTGELFF
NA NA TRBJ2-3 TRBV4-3 TGCGCCAGCAGCCAAGTGAATTGGGGGGCAGATACGCAGTATTTT CASSQVNWGADTQYF
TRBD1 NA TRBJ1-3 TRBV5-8 TGTGCCAGCAGCCAGGGACAGGTAACCTCTGGAAACACCATATATTTT CASSQGQVTSGNTIYF
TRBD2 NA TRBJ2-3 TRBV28 TGTGCCAGCAGCGGGAGGAGTCGTTTAATAAGTGTTAAGATCGCTAGCACAGATACGCAGTATTTT CASSGRSRLISVKIASTDTQYF
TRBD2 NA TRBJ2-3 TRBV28 TGTGCCAGCAGTTCTCCCATAGCGGGGAACACAGATACGCAGTATTTT CASSSPIAGNTDTQYF
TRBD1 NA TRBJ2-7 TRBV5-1 TGCGCCAGCAGCCAGGGGGCTTACGAGCAGTACTTC CASSQGAYEQYF
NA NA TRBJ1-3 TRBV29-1 TGCAGCGTGGCAGACTGGAGCTCTGGAAACACCATATATTTT CSVADWSSGNTIYF
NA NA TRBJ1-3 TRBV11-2 TGTGCCAGCAGCTTAGACCCCATTGGAAACACCATATATTTT CASSLDPIGNTIYF
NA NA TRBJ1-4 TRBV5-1 TGCGCCAGCAGCTTGGGGCAGTCAACTAATGAAAAACTGTTTTTT CASSLGQSTNEKLFF
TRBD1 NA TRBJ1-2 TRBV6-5 TGTGCCAGCAGTTCCCCTCGGACAGGGAACTATGGCTACACCTTC CASSSPRTGNYGYTF
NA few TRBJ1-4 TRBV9 TGTGCCAGCAGCGTAGGGGGGGGAACTAATGAAAAACTGTTTTTT CASSVGGGTNEKLFF
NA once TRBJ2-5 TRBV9 TGTGCCAGCAGCCCAGACAGGCCCCAAGAGACCCAGTACTTC CASSPDRPQETQYF
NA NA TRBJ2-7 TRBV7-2 TGTGCCAGCAGCTTTACCCAGAGCGTCACCTACGAGCAGTACTTC CASSFTQSVTYEQYF
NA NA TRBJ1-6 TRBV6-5 TGTGCCAGCAGTTACGAGGGCAGCAATTCACCCCTCCACTTT CASSYEGSNSPLHF
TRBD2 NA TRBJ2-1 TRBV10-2 TGCGCCAGCAGTCGGACTAGCGGGAGCTACAATGAGCAGTTCTTC CASSRTSGSYNEQFF
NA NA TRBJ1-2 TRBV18 TGTGCCAGCTCACCACCGTCAGAAGCTAACTATGGCTACACCTTC CASSPPSEANYGYTF
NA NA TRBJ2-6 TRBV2 TGTGCCAGCAGAGTTACGGGGTTCTCTGGGGCCAACGTCCTGACTTTC CASRVTGFSGANVLTF
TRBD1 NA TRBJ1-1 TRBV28 TGTGCCAGCATTCGACAGGGCACTGAAGCTTTCTTT CASIRQGTEAFF
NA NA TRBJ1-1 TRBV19 TGTGCCAGTAGTCCCCCGGGGGGCACTGAAGCTTTCTTT CASSPPGGTEAFF
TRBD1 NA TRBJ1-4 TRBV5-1 TGCGCCAGCAGTACCGTGAGGACAGGGGGAGGTGAAAAACTGTTTTTT CASSTVRTGGGEKLFF
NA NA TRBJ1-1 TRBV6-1 TGTGCCAGCAGTGAAGGGACAGATGAAGCTTTCTTT CASSEGTDEAFF
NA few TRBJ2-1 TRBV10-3 TGTGCCATCGTGGGTTCAGGGGGGCCCCACAATGAGCAGTTCTTC CAIVGSGGPHNEQFF
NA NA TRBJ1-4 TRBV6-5 TGTGCCAGCAGTCCAGGGTGGAGCGGGGAAAAACTGTTTTTT CASSPGWSGEKLFF
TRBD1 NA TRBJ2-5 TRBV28 TGTGCCAGCAGTTGGACAGGGGGTGAGACCCAGTACTTC CASSWTGGETQYF
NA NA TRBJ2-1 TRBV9 TGTGCCAGCAGCGTAGATGGCGACACCTACAATGAGCAGTTCTTC CASSVDGDTYNEQFF